Presented here are 11 T cell receptor beta chains from one specimen sequenced in a study of tumor and adjacent non-tumor tissue in lung cancer. No cell sorting was done before RNA was extracted from the tissue. TCRbeta libraries were built with three rounds of nested PCR, modified from ARM-PCR. TCRdb itself ran the multiplex PCR reads through MiXCR, one entry per CDR3 protein. The repertoire includes more than 85,000 distinct CDR3 sequences, 60% to 80% of them detected once, and about 39% sits in the top ten. Sequenced sample: lung tumor tissue. These receptors originate from a woman aged 60-70 years with non-small cell lung cancer.

With regard to this clonotype: The junction does not match germline at one end; this may be a read error. This chain links TRBV6-2 or TRBV6-3 with TRBJ1-5; D is ambiguous. The CDR3 length is 18 residues. Germline V lookup: CDR1 MNHEY, CDR2 SVGEGT. The CDR3 bases are TGTGCCAGCAATTACTCTCCCCACGATAGGCTAAACAATCAGCCCCAGCATTTT. Residues: CASNYSPHDRLNNQPQHF.

The V call is TRBV11-2, the J call TRBJ2-7; TRBD2 matches 8 bases. The CDR3 is 16 amino acids. The germline V gene encodes CDR1 SGHAT and CDR2 FQNNGV. V dropped 3 bases and J dropped 3; count of bases not matched to a gene: 10. The CDR3 is CASSLTSEGGGYEQYF. CDR3 nucleotides: TGTGCCAGCAGCTTGACTAGCGAGGGGGGGGGCTACGAGCAGTACTTC. Together with reference TRBV11-2 and TRBJ2-7, the CDR3 gives the full variable domain: EAGVAQSPRYKIIEKRQSVAFWCNPISGHATLYWYQQILGQGPKLLIQFQNNGVVDDSQLPKDRFSAERLKGVDSTLKIQPAKLEDSAVYLCASSLTSEGGGYEQYFGPGTRLTVT.

This clonotype was detected once. At one end the junction does not follow the germline gene, possibly because of a read error. V is TRBV10-3 and J is TRBJ2-1, with 12 bases lining up with TRBD2. The CDR3 loop spans 16 amino acids. Germline lookup yields CDR1 ENHRY and CDR2 SYGVKD. The DNA of the CDR3 is TGTGCCATCAGTATCGGGACTAGCGGGCGATACAATGAACAGTTCTTC. It encodes CAISIGTSGRYNEQFF.

This clonotype was recorded at least ten times. The chain's CDR3 is CSARGQMGETQYF. The CDR3 DNA sequence: TGCAGTGCTAGAGGGCAGATGGGGGAGACCCAGTACTTC. The chain carries TRBV20-1 and TRBJ2-5, with no clear D. The CDR3 has 13 amino acids. CDR1 DFQATT and CDR2 SNEGSKA come from the germline V gene (reference sequence). Deletions cut 1 base from V and 5 bases from J, with 11 bases between.

A remark on this clonotype: Mismatch with germline at one junction end may stem from a read error. CDR3 DNA sequence: TGTGCCACCGCCGAGACTAGTGCCTCCAACGAGCAGTACTTC. This translates into CATAETSASNEQYF. The chain couples TRBV10-3 to TRBJ2-7, with D perhaps TRBD2 (6 bases). CDR1 is ENHRY and CDR2 is SYGVKD in the germline V gene. The CDR3 has 14 amino acids.

Only a few counts were recorded for this clonotype. The chain recombines TRBV28 with TRBJ2-7; either TRBD1 or TRBD2 may fit D (5 bases each). The germline V gene encodes CDR1 MDHEN and CDR2 SYDVKM. V dropped 7 bases and J dropped 6 bases, with 10 bases sitting between them. This CDR3 has 11 amino acids. CDR3 protein: CASTLRGEQYF. The CDR3 nucleotides are TGTGCCAGCACCTTGAGGGGCGAGCAGTACTTC.

As to this clonotype: One base away lies a much larger clone, so this may be a sequencing read error. This sequence joins TRBV12-3 or TRBV12-4 and TRBJ2-3; no firm D call. The ends were cut back, 7 bases at V and 5 bases at J, with 7 bases in the middle. This CDR3 has 11 amino acids. The CDR3 nucleotides are TGTGCCAGCAACATGGAAGATACGCAGTATTTT. Its protein is CASNMEDTQYF.

With respect to this clonotype: One junction end does not reproduce the germline sequence, and a read error may be involved. This sequence joins TRBV6-2 or TRBV6-3 and TRBJ1-5; no reliable D call. The CDR3 loop spans 16 amino acids. Germline assignment: CDR1 MNHEY and CDR2 SVGEGT. The CDR3 nucleotides read TGTGCCAGTAGTTACCCTCTAGACAAAACCAATCAGCTCCAGCATTTT. Its protein product is CASSYPLDKTNQLQHF.

The chain has TRBV4-3 and TRBJ2-1, with TRBD2 identical over 9 bases. The CDR3 runs 16 residues. Per germline, CDR1 LGHNA and CDR2 YSLEER. V was pared by 0 bases and J by 9 bases, with 9 bases of the junction left unmatched. The CDR3 loop is CASSQEYSSGMGEQFF. For the CDR3, the DNA is TGCGCCAGCAGCCAAGAATACTCTAGCGGGATGGGTGAGCAGTTCTTC.

As for this clonotype: The junction does not match germline at one end; this may be a read error. The V gene is TRBV11-3, the J gene TRBJ2-1, with 12 nucleotides matching TRBD2. Germline CDR1 is SGHNT and CDR2 is YENEEA. The CDR3 length is 17 residues. In DNA form, the CDR3 reads TGTGCCAGTAGCTTAGAGTTGACTAGCGGGGGTCACAATGACCAGTTCTTC. Protein sequence: CASSLELTSGGHNDQFF.

Comment on this clonotype: Without the conserved terminal phenylalanine or tryptophan, this CDR3 likely stems from a read error. The chain joins TRBV11-2 to TRBJ1-2, with no clear D. The CDR3 contains 16 residues. V lost 6 bases to trimming and J lost 4 bases, with 21 bases between them. The germline CDR1 and CDR2 sequences are SGHAT and FQNNGV. CDR3 in amino acids: CASRPSTSDMSYGYTL. CDR3 sequence (DNA): TGTGCCAGCAGGCCCTCCACCTCTGACATGAGCTATGGCTACACCTTA.